A selection of T cell receptor beta chains follows, all from one sample in a study of T cell repertoires in cytomegalovirus infection. The antigens of these receptors remain unknown. TCRdb re-derived calls from the reads in MiXCR, one entry per CDR3 protein. The sample holds approximately 100,000 distinct CDR3 sequences, around 40% seen once. This sample comprised CD8+ T cells from cultured PBMCs, obtained from culture after CMV antigen stimulation. These receptors were obtained from a human donor in good health (CMV status not recorded). Some clones in this sample may be carry-over from other donors' samples. The CDR3 runs from the conserved cysteine through the conserved F or W. A D gene is named only where the DNA matches it firmly. Only part of the rows carry a size: once, few, many, or a class if the clone is expanded.

clone_size | d_call | j_call | v_call | cdr3_aa | cdr3_nt
- | - | TRBJ1-1 | TRBV25-1 | CASSAGGSLAEAFF | TGTGCCAGCAGTGCCGGCGGGTCTCTGGCTGAAGCTTTCTTT
few | TRBD1 | TRBJ2-7 | TRBV10-3 | CAINQGDTRDEQYF | TGTGCCATCAATCAGGGGGACACCAGGGACGAGCAGTACTTC
many | - | TRBJ2-7 | TRBV28 | CASGDPYEQYF | TGTGCCTCAGGGGATCCCTACGAGCAGTACTTC
- | - | TRBJ1-6 | TRBV7-6 | CASSETGSSPLHF | TGTGCCAGCAGCGAAACAGGGAGTTCACCCCTCCACTTT
few | TRBD2 | TRBJ2-1 | TRBV12-3/TRBV12-4 | CASSRTSGGVGNEQFF | TGTGCCAGCTCTCGGACTAGCGGGGGGGTTGGGAATGAGCAGTTCTTC
- | TRBD2 | TRBJ2-1 | TRBV5-1 | CASTPGTSGTNEQFF | TGCGCCAGCACCCCAGGGACTAGCGGGACAAATGAGCAGTTCTTC
- | TRBD1 | TRBJ1-1 | TRBV19 | CASSFGQGRGGTEAFF | TGTGCCAGTAGTTTCGGACAGGGCCGGGGAGGCACTGAAGCTTTCTTT
- | - | TRBJ2-1 | TRBV7-8 | CASSLWGAGASYNEQFF | TGTGCCAGCAGCCTTTGGGGGGCGGGCGCCTCCTACAATGAGCAGTTCTTC
- | TRBD1 | TRBJ2-1 | TRBV12-5 | CASGLGTGLTNEQFF | TGTGCTAGTGGTTTGGGGACAGGGTTGACCAATGAGCAGTTCTTC
few | TRBD2 | TRBJ2-1 | TRBV12-3/TRBV12-4 | CASSLARFVASGRYNEQFF | TGTGCCAGCAGTTTAGCGCGGTTCGTGGCTAGCGGGAGATACAATGAGCAGTTCTTC
- | - | TRBJ2-1 | TRBV9 | CASSASGHPPNEQFF | TGTGCCAGCAGCGCCTCCGGACACCCCCCCAATGAGCAGTTCTTC
few | - | TRBJ2-2 | TRBV20-1 | CSAHRLGTNTGELFF | TGCAGTGCGCATAGACTAGGCACGAACACCGGGGAGCTGTTTTTT
- | TRBD1 | TRBJ1-4 | TRBV18 | CASSPGQATNEKLFF | TGTGCCAGCTCACCAGGACAGGCAACTAATGAAAAACTGTTTTTT
few | - | TRBJ1-2 | TRBV19 | CASSIEVQGGGYTF | TGTGCCAGTAGTATAGAGGTACAGGGTGGTGGCTACACCTTC
- | - | TRBJ2-7 | TRBV11-2 | CASSASSYYEQYF | TGTGCCAGCAGTGCTAGCTCTTACTACGAGCAGTACTTC
- | - | TRBJ2-7 | TRBV27 | CASSPRLRAAYEQYF | TGTGCCAGCAGTCCCCGTTTGCGGGCGGCCTACGAGCAGTACTTC
- | - | TRBJ2-5 | TRBV7-7 | CASSPQGVLLQETQYF | TGTGCCAGCAGCCCGCAGGGAGTACTTCTCCAAGAGACCCAGTACTTC
- | TRBD1 | TRBJ1-1 | TRBV5-6 | CASSSHRGYTEAFF | TGTGCCAGCAGTTCCCACAGGGGCTACACTGAAGCTTTCTTT
- | - | TRBJ1-3 | TRBV4-1 | CASSQGQGLIGNTIYF | TGCGCCAGCAGCCAAGGGCAGGGGTTAATTGGAAACACCATATATTTT
- | TRBD2 | TRBJ2-7 | TRBV19 | CASSYSGGRLYEQYF | TGTGCCAGTAGTTATAGCGGGGGCCGACTCTACGAGCAGTACTTC
- | - | TRBJ1-2 | TRBV12-3/TRBV12-4 | CASSLAVGGYDGYTF | TGTGCCAGCAGTTTAGCGGTCGGGGGGTATGATGGCTACACCTTC
- | - | TRBJ1-5 | TRBV7-8 | CASSLEGGGGQPQHF | TGTGCCAGCAGCTTAGAGGGGGGCGGAGGTCAGCCCCAGCATTTT
- | TRBD1 | TRBJ1-4 | TRBV28 | CASIQQGFNEKVFF | TGTGCCAGCATCCAACAGGGGTTTAATGAAAAAGTGTTTTTT
- | - | TRBJ2-7 | TRBV4-1 | CASINRALVSYEQYF | TGCGCCAGCATTAATCGGGCGTTAGTCTCCTACGAGCAGTACTTC
- | TRBD2 | TRBJ2-3 | TRBV20-1 | CSARATSESTDTQYF | TGCAGTGCTAGGGCTACTAGCGAAAGCACAGATACGCAGTATTTT
once | - | TRBJ2-3 | TRBV19 | CASTSLRDRDTQYF | TGTGCCAGTACTTCCCTCCGGGACCGAGATACGCAGTATTTT
- | - | TRBJ1-1 | TRBV5-5 | CASSLWGGSMNTEAFF | TGTGCCAGCAGCTTGTGGGGGGGGAGTATGAACACTGAAGCTTTCTTT
- | - | TRBJ2-5 | TRBV7-2 | CASSLIMGEETQYF | TGTGCCAGCAGCCTAATAATGGGGGAAGAGACCCAGTACTTC